This record concerns one T cell receptor beta chain sequence. The clone's antigen remains unknown. No much larger clone exists at a distance of one base, and base qualities are not known. The immunoSEQ Assay, a bias-controlled multiplex PCR, was used to amplify TCRbeta CDR3 regions from genomic DNA. The authors processed their data as follows. The number of nucleated cells in each sample was estimated from the amplification of reference gene primers within the assay. Sequence reads were collapsed and filtered to measure the absolute abundance of every unique TCRbeta CDR3 rearrangement. For each sample, productive Simpson clonality was calculated as the square root of Simpson's diversity index over productive rearrangements. The table comes from immuneACCESS by way of TCRdb, which keeps in-frame sequences with V and J called. Part of the clones is missing from these tables; in studies checked, under half for an unresolved V gene and the rest for unknown reasons. Clonal size and the V and J genes are those of that table, whereas D and trimming came from the DNA. Counted in this sample were fewer than 150,000 clones; more than 70% of them appeared once. The ten largest clones capture about 10% of the sample.

This record belongs to a study of blood T cell repertoires in COVID-19 (TCRdb year 2020). Background for the entire study: Samples from collaborators originated in the United States, Italy and Spain and spanned both the acute and convalescent phases of COVID-19. The prospective study material was composed of cDNA or gDNA derived from T cells, B-cell-depleted T cells, or PBMCs. Deeply sampled blood TCRbeta repertoires from subjects exposed to, actively infected with, or recovered from COVID-19 were included in the dataset. A freely available public database, intended as a resource for researchers studying the immune response to SARS-CoV-2, is where the repertoires were released. Samples came from the ongoing ImmuneRACE study (first 160 participants) plus 1,254 subjects from 6 global collaborators. The sample metadata nearly always contained a de-identified subject ID, COVID-19 status, age in years and sex. HLA class I and class II types, where available, came from metadata supplied by the sample provider rather than from assay-based typing.

From its cysteine to its phenylalanine, the CDR3 spans 17 amino acids. Left in the record is the CDR3 DNA by itself, 51 bases read in frame from the first base. Reading the germline V gene gives CDR1 SGDLS and CDR2 YYNGEE. Trimming removed 0 bases from V and 5 bases from J; the gene matches leave 6 bases unexplained. Overall study results and their limits: The quantity of clinical and demographic metadata differed by source and by participant and was supplied without curation.

Whole blood was collected in K2EDTA tubes by collaborating institutions according to the institutions' own protocols. Collaborator samples were shipped for TCRbeta analysis as frozen whole blood, isolated PBMCs, or DNA extracted from either sample type. The sample taken for sequencing was peripheral blood. The TCR was taken from a middle-aged man with active or convalescent COVID-19. The V and J genes are TRBV9 and TRBJ2-5; 14 central bases correspond to TRBD2. The nucleotide sequence is TGTGCCAGCAGCGTAGGACTAGCGGGAGGGGGTCGGGAGACCCAGTACTTC. Its amino acids are CASSVGLAGGGRETQYF.